This TCR beta chain was profiled in a study of blood T cell repertoires in COVID-19. About the study: T cells, B-cell-depleted T cells, or PBMCs supplied cDNA or gDNA.

The cohort comprised adults aged about 18 to 100 years residing in 24 US areas. Each participant's cohort was designated according to participant-reported clinical history. The data were produced by immunoSEQ multiplex PCR, yet TCRdb's version contains in-frame clones alone and is incomplete. The sample includes over 150,000 clones, 80% to 85% of them seen just once. The receptor was isolated from a man aged 40-55 years who had recovered from COVID-19. Sequencing was done on a sample of PBMCs or T cells enriched from blood (not recorded which).

In nucleotides, the CDR3 is TGTGCCAGCAGTTACCCCACTGGGAACAGGGTTCCCACCTACGAGCAGTACTTC. This sequence encodes CASSYPTGNRVPTYEQYF. The V call is TRBV6-2 or TRBV6-3, the J call TRBJ2-7; D possibly corresponds to TRBD1 (6 bases). The V end was cut by 2 bases, the J end by 2 bases, with 22 bases between. This CDR3 is built from 18 residues. The V gene's germline CDR1 is MNHEY and CDR2 SVGEGT.